The text below deals with one T cell receptor beta chain. What it binds is not known. Compared with germline, one end of the junction differs, possibly owing to a read error. This sample is drawn from a study of vaccination and CD4 T cells after COVID-19. On the study more broadly: Every participant had a vaccine, which was either BNT162b2 or mRNA-1273, given in two doses. Cultures that served as controls received a CEFX pool, an HIV-1 Nef pool, or no peptide.

Cultured CD4+ T-cell DNA underwent Oncomine TCR Beta short-read sequencing. TCRdb redid the calling of the PCR reads with MiXCR, one entry per CDR3 protein. The sample has more than 10,000 distinct CDR3 sequences; approximately 50% are singletons. Sample treatment: approximately nine-day PBMC culture with coronavirus spike peptide pools or control peptides (ViraFEST assay). This CDR3 has 15 residues. The germline V gene encodes CDR1 LNHDA and CDR2 SQIVND (reference sequence). The chain is built from TRBV19 and TRBJ2-7, with TRBD1 identical over 7 bases. The specimen sequenced was CD4+ T cells from blood, cultured in vitro. The sequence was obtained from a human donor who had recovered from COVID-19. As DNA, the CDR3 is TGTGCCAGTAGCACATTTTCGACAGGGCCCTACGAGCAGTACTTT. It yields the protein CASSTFSTGPYEQYF.